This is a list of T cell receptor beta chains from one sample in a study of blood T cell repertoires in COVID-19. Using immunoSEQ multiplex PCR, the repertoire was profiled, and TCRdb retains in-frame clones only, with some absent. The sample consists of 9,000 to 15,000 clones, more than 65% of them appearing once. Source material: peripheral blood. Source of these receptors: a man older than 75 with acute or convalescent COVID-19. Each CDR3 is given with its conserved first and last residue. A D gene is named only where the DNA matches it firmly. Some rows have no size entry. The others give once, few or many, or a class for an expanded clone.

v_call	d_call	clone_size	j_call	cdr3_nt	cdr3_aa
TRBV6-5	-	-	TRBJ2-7	TGTGCCAGCAGTTACTCCAGGCGGACAGCCGACTACGAGCAGTACTTC	CASSYSRRTADYEQYF
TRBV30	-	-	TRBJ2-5	TGTGCCTGGATTCCAGGCCAAGAGACCCAGTACTTC	CAWIPGQETQYF
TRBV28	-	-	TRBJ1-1	TGTGCCAGCATCCCGGATAGGGGGACTGAAGCTTTCTTT	CASIPDRGTEAFF
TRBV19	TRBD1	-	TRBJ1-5	TGTGCCAGTAGCACCCTAGGGACAGAAAATCAGCCCCAGCATTTT	CASSTLGTENQPQHF
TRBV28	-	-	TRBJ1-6	TGTGCCAGCACGAGCCCGGGGGATAATTCACCCCTCCACTTT	CASTSPGDNSPLHF
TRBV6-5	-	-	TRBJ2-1	TGTGCCAGCAGTCCGGACGGGGCGAAAGGGGGTGAGCAGTTCTTC	CASSPDGAKGGEQFF
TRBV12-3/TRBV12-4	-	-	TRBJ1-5	TGTGCCAGCAGTTTTGGAGCTTATCAGCCCCAGCATTTT	CASSFGAYQPQHF
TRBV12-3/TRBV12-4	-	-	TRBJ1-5	TGTGCCAGCAGTTTAGGTTCGGGGCAGCCCCAGCATTTT	CASSLGSGQPQHF
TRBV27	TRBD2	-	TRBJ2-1	TGTGCCAGCATGGGGACTAGCGGGGTCAATGAGCAGTTCTTC	CASMGTSGVNEQFF
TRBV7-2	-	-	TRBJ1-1	TGTGCCAGCAGGGACATGGAGAACACTGAAGCTTTCTTT	CASRDMENTEAFF
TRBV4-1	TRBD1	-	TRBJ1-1	TGCGCCAGCAGCCAAGCAGGGACAGGGAACACTGAAGCTTTCTTT	CASSQAGTGNTEAFF
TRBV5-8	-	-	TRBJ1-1	TGTGCCAGCAGCTTGGCGCTAGTCATGAACACTGAAGCTTTCTTT	CASSLALVMNTEAFF
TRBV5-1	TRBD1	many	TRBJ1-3	TGCGCCAGCAGCCTGGACAGGGGTCGAGGGAACACCATATATTTT	CASSLDRGRGNTIYF
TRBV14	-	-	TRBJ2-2	TGTGCCAGCAGTCGTAACAGGGGGGGCACCGGGGAGCTGTTTTTT	CASSRNRGGTGELFF
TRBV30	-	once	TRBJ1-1	TGTGCCTGGAGGGTCGGGGGGAACACTGAAGCTTTCTTT	CAWRVGGNTEAFF
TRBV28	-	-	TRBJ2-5	TGTGCCAGCAGTCCGGGGACAACTCAAGAGACCCAGTACTTC	CASSPGTTQETQYF
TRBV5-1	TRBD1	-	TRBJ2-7	TGCGCCAGCAGCTCGACAGGGAGCGAGCAGTACTTC	CASSSTGSEQYF
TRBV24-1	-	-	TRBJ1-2	TGTGCCACCAGTGACTGGAGCGGCTACACCTTC	CATSDWSGYTF
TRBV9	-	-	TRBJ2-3	TGTGCCAGCAGCGTACAGGGGAGCACAGATACGCAGTATTTT	CASSVQGSTDTQYF
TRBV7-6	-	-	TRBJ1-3	TGTGCCAGCAGCCCTAACGCGGGCTCTGGAAACACCATATATTTT	CASSPNAGSGNTIYF
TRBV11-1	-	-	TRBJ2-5	TGTGCCAGCAGCCGTAGCGTGAAAGAGACCCAGTACTTC	CASSRSVKETQYF
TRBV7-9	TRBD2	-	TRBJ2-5	TGTGCCAGCAGTTATGGGACTAGCGGGGGAAAGACCCAGTACTTC	CASSYGTSGGKTQYF
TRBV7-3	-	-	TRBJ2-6	TGTGCCAGCAGCTTAGTCGCAGGCGCCTTCTCTGGGGCCAACGTCCTGACTTTC	CASSLVAGAFSGANVLTF
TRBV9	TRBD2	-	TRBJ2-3	TGTGCCAGCAGCGTTAGCGGGGGGGCTGTAGATACGCAGTATTTT	CASSVSGGAVDTQYF
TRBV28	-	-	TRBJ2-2	TGTGCCAGCAGTTTATTGCCGGCCCTAGTCACCGGGGAGCTGTTTTTT	CASSLLPALVTGELFF
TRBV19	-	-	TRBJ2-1	TGTGCCAGTAGTATCCCCACGGGGTCCTACAATGAGCAGTTCTTC	CASSIPTGSYNEQFF
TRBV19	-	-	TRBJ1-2	TGTGCCAGTAGGGACTTAACCCTCTCCGGCTACACCTTC	CASRDLTLSGYTF
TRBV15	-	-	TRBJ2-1	TGTGCCACCAGCAGAGCGGGCAGGGGCCCTTACAATGAGCAGTTCTTC	CATSRAGRGPYNEQFF
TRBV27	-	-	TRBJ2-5	TGTGCCAGCAGTCCGCCCCCTAGCGCGAGAGAGACCCAGTACTTC	CASSPPPSARETQYF
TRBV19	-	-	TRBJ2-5	TGTGCCAGTAGCCCCATAGCAGCCCAGACCCAGTACTTC	CASSPIAAQTQYF
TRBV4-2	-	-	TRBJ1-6	TGTGCCAGCAGCCAAGAAAGTAATCGTGGGGGGGCAGTTAATTCACCCCTCCACTTT	CASSQESNRGGAVNSPLHF
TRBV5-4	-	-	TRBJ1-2	TGTGCCAGCAGCTCATCACAGGGAAACTATGGCTACACCTTC	CASSSSQGNYGYTF
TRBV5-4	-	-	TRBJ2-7	TGTGCCAGCAGCTCCGGGGTCCGAAACTACGAGCAGTACTTC	CASSSGVRNYEQYF
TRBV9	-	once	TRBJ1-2	TGTGCCAGCAGCGTAGATCAGGGGCGAGTCTACACCTTC	CASSVDQGRVYTF
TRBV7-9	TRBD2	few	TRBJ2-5	TGTGCCAGCAGCTCGGGACTAGCGGGGCCCGAGACCCAGTACTTC	CASSSGLAGPETQYF
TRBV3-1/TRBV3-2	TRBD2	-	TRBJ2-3	TGTGCCAGCAGCCAGTCCCCTAGCGGGGAAGGAGCAGATACGCAGTATTTT	CASSQSPSGEGADTQYF
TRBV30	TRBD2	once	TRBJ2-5	TGTGCCTGGATCCCCCGGACTAGAGTTGGAGAGACCCAGTACTTC	CAWIPRTRVGETQYF
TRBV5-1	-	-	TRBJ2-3	TGCGCCAGCAGCTTGACCCCTAGCCCGAACACAGATACGCAGTATTTT	CASSLTPSPNTDTQYF
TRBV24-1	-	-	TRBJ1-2	TGTGCCACCAGTGTGGGAACAGGGACTAACTATGGCTACACCTTC	CATSVGTGTNYGYTF
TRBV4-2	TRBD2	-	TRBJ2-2	TGTGCCAGCAGCCAAGGGGGGGGGATGGAGCTGTTTTTT	CASSQGGGMELFF
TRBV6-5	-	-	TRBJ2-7	TGTGCCAGCAGTTACACCGTCCCCCAAATAAGCCACGAGCAGTACTTC	CASSYTVPQISHEQYF
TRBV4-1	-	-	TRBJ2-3	TGCGCCAGCAGCCGCCCGTCAGGGGATACGCAGTATTTT	CASSRPSGDTQYF
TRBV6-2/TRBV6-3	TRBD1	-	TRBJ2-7	TGTGCCAGCAGTTATCACAGGGGGAACGAGCAGTACTTC	CASSYHRGNEQYF
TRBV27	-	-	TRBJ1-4	TGTGCCAGCAGTTCATTATTTCCGGGTGAGGACAGACAAAATGAAAAACTGTTTTTT	CASSSLFPGEDRQNEKLFF
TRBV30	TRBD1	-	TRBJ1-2	TGTGCCTGGAGCCTAGGACAGGGGGTGTTCTATGGCTACACCTTC	CAWSLGQGVFYGYTF
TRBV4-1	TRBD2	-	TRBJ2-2	TGCGCCAGCAGCCAAGCGGGGGGGGCAACCGGGGAGCTGTTTTTT	CASSQAGGATGELFF
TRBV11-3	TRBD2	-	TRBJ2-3	TGTGCCAGCAGCATCCGACTAGCCGATACGCAGTATTTT	CASSIRLADTQYF
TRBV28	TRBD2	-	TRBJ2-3	TGTGCCAGCAGTTTTTCTAGCGGACGCACAGATACGCAGTATTTT	CASSFSSGRTDTQYF
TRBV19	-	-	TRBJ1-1	TGTGCCAGTAGTCCCCGGGGAGGGCGCCGAGAAGCTTTCTTT	CASSPRGGRREAFF
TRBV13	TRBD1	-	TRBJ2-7	TGTGCCAGCAGCTTAGTATCCAGGGGGAACTACGAGCAGTACTTC	CASSLVSRGNYEQYF
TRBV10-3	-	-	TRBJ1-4	TGTGCCATCAGCGTTGACAGTCGGGCTATGTTTTTT	CAISVDSRAMFF
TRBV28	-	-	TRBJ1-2	TGTGCCAGCACCCGGGGGATCTATGGCTACACCTTC	CASTRGIYGYTF
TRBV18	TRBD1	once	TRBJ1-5	TGTGCCAGCTCACCGGGACAGCTCAATCAGCCCCAGCATTTT	CASSPGQLNQPQHF
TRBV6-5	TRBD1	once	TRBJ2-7	TGTGCCAGTAAGGGGACAGGGGGCGCCTACGAGCAGTACTTC	CASKGTGGAYEQYF
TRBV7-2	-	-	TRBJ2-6	TGTGCCAGCAGCCGCCTATTCTCTGGGGCCAACGTCCTGACTTTC	CASSRLFSGANVLTF
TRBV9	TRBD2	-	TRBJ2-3	TGTGCCAGCAGCGCTGTAGCGGGGGGGCCCAGAGATACGCAGTATTTT	CASSAVAGGPRDTQYF
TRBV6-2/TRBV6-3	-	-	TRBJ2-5	TGTGCCAGCAGTTACTCAAGCAATCAAGAGACCCAGTACTTC	CASSYSSNQETQYF
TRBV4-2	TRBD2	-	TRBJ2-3	TGTGCCAGCAGCCACATGGGGACTAGCGGGGGGGCCGGTACGCAGTATTTT	CASSHMGTSGGAGTQYF
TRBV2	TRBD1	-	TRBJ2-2	TGTGCCAGCAAGAGACAGGGGGCGAACACCGGGGAGCTGTTTTTT	CASKRQGANTGELFF
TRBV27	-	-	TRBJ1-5	TGTGCCAGCAGAGACAGATTCGATCAGCCCCAGCATTTT	CASRDRFDQPQHF